The 6 T cell receptor beta chains below all came from one sample that was sequenced in a study of cytomegalovirus exposure and HLA in healthy donors (dated by TCRdb to 2016 to 2017). The library was made by the immunoSEQ multiplex PCR assay. The multiplex PCR relied on a mix of 60 forward primers for TCR Vbeta segments and 13 reverse primers for TCR Jbeta segments. TCRdb retrieved this table from immuneACCESS and kept in-frame rearrangements only. Not all clones are present; in checked studies, unresolved V genes account for under half, and no reason is known for the remainder. The sample table contains about 82,000 clones; only one count was recorded for around 70% of them. In total, the top ten clones hold around 8.4% of the sample. The sequenced sample was PBMCs. The receptors shown here come from a man aged 60 to 75 in good health and CMV-seronegative.

The DNA of the CDR3 is TGTGCCAGCAGCTTAGTGGGGGGAGACGAGACCCAGTACTTC. Encoded protein: CASSLVGGDETQYF. V usage is TRBV7-2 and J usage is TRBJ2-5; perhaps TRBD2 as D (6 bases). V dropped 1 base and J dropped 5 bases, with 11 bases sitting between them. The CDR3 loop spans 14 amino acids. Germline loops: CDR1 SGHTA, CDR2 FQGNSA.

As to this clone: Germline and junction disagree at one end, which may indicate a read error. This chain links TRBV7-8 with TRBJ2-7; 9 nucleotides agree with TRBD1. CDR3 length: 14 residues. CDR1 is SGHVS, CDR2 FQNEAQ, per germline. The CDR3 DNA is TGTGCCAGCAGGGGGACAGGGAACTCCCACGAGCAGTACTTC. Amino acids: CASRGTGNSHEQYF.

This sequence joins TRBV6-6 and TRBJ2-1, with D unclear. The germline V gene encodes CDR1 MNHNY and CDR2 SVGAGI (reference sequence). The CDR3 runs 13 residues. Trimming left V 10 bases short and J 3 bases short, with 13 bases between. The CDR3 DNA follows: TGTGCCACCTCGACTCTATTCTACAATGAGCAGTTCTTC. Translated: CATSTLFYNEQFF.

This clone showed up just once. This chain uses TRBV12-5 with TRBJ1-1; 8 positions match TRBD1. This CDR3 region has 14 residues. In germline, CDR1 is LGHNT, CDR2 FRNRAP. The J segment lost 9 bases and the V segment lost 5 bases, leaving 11 bases of the junction unmatched. CDR3 nucleotide sequence: TGTGCTAGTGGTCACCACGGGACAGGAGAAAAAGCTTTCTTT. It specifies CASGHHGTGEKAFF.

The rearrangement joins TRBV11-1 to TRBJ1-4; 7 bases line up with TRBD1. The ends lost 6 bases at V and 6 bases at J; junction bases unmatched: 10. Germline V CDR1 and CDR2: SGHAT, FQDESV (reference sequence). The CDR3 is 15 residues long. The chain's CDR3 is CASSFAGDRDEKLFF. As DNA, the CDR3 is TGTGCCAGCAGTTTCGCCGGGGACAGAGATGAAAAACTGTTTTTT.

V is TRBV7-2 and J is TRBJ1-2; 8 bases agree with TRBD1. The CDR3 sequence is 13 residues long. J lost 7 bases, V lost 5 bases, and 6 bases had no gene match. The germline CDR1 and CDR2 sequences are SGHTA and FQGNSA. The CDR3 loop is CASSLLTGGGYTF. CDR3 in DNA: TGTGCCAGCAGCCTCCTAACAGGGGGTGGCTACACCTTC.